A single sample gave rise to the 9 T cell receptor beta chains below, sequenced in a study of blood T cells in healthy people across ages. A second PCR of roughly 7 to 11 cycles used a sample-barcoded 5' primer and a J-beta primer mix. TCRdb called the 5' RACE reads again in MiXCR, with one record for every CDR3 protein. The profile covers roughly 1,300,000 distinct CDR3 sequences, with approximately 60% appearing a single time and more than 6% taken by the ten largest. Sequencing was performed on blood. These receptors came from a man between 18 and 35 years old in good health.

The chain recombines TRBV6-2 or TRBV6-3 with TRBJ2-6, with D perhaps TRBD1 (6 bases). Germline loops: CDR1 MNHEY, CDR2 SVGEGT. V was cut by 5 bases and J by 0 bases, with 23 bases left in between. The CDR3 consists of 20 residues. The CDR3 DNA is TGTGCCAGCAGTAGCAGTCCACGGACAGCGGCCCCCTCTGGGGCCAACGTCCTGACTTTC. Translated, it gives CASSSSPRTAAPSGANVLTF.

This clonotype was detected a few times. V usage is TRBV7-9 and J usage is TRBJ2-1, with 11 nucleotides matching TRBD2. CDR3 length: 15 amino acids. V was pared by 5 bases and J by 7 bases, with 7 bases of the junction left unmatched. The germline gives CDR1 SEHNR, CDR2 FQNEAQ (reference sequence). CDR3 DNA sequence: TGTGCCAGCAGCGAACTAGCGGGAGAAGGGAATGAGCAGTTCTTC. Its protein product is CASSELAGEGNEQFF.

The V call is TRBV6-1, the J call TRBJ2-1; 10 nucleotides align to TRBD2. J was trimmed by 2 bases and V by 3 bases; bases with no gene match: 10. CDR3 length equals 18 residues. The germline CDR1 and CDR2 sequences are MNHNS and SASEGT. The CDR3 reads CASSEMSGGALAYNEQFF. The CDR3 region has the DNA TGTGCCAGCAGTGAGATGAGCGGGGGGGCTTTAGCCTACAATGAGCAGTTCTTC.

This rearrangement joins TRBV29-1 to TRBJ2-3; D may be TRBD2 (7 bases). The V end lost 8 bases, the J end lost 0 bases, and 18 bases lay between the germline ends. CDR1 SQVTM and CDR2 ANQGSEA come from the germline V gene. The CDR3 has 15 amino acids. The CDR3 loop is CSTMGGGLSTDTQYF. CDR3 nucleotide sequence: TGCAGCACAATGGGGGGGGGGCTCAGCACAGATACGCAGTATTTT.

The chain uses TRBV25-1 and TRBJ2-7; D tentatively fits TRBD1 or TRBD2 (5 bases each). The CDR3 has 13 amino acids. V dropped 7 bases and J dropped 6 bases, with 16 bases sitting between them. In germline, CDR1 is MGHDK, CDR2 SYGVNS. CDR3 DNA: TGTGCCAGCACGGGACCTAGGTTCGCCGAGCAGTACTTC. This gives the protein CASTGPRFAEQYF.

This clonotype was detected only a few times. This chain connects TRBV12-3 or TRBV12-4 to TRBJ2-6; D not certain. This CDR3 contains 15 residues. Trimming removed 9 bases from V and 0 bases from J, with 12 bases in between. The CDR3 reads CASRTFSSGANVLTF. CDR3 nucleotides: TGTGCCAGTAGGACCTTCTCCTCTGGGGCCAACGTCCTGACTTTC.

The V and J genes are TRBV5-4 and TRBJ2-7; D remains unclear. Germline lookup yields CDR1 SGHNT and CDR2 YYREEE (reference sequence). Trimming stripped 0 bases from V and 3 bases from J, with 16 bases between. CDR3 length: 16 amino acids. The CDR3 region has the DNA TGTGCCAGCAGCTTGGTTGGGCAGGCGACCTACTACGAGCAGTACTTC. It is translated as CASSLVGQATYYEQYF. Together with reference TRBV5-4 and TRBJ2-7, the CDR3 gives the full variable domain: ETGVTQSPTHLIKTRGQQVTLRCSSQSGHNTVSWYQQALGQGPQFIFQYYREEENGRGNFPPRFSGLQFPNYSSELNVNALELDDSALYLCASSLVGQATYYEQYFGPGTRLTVT.

The chain joins TRBV27 to TRBJ2-1; possible D gene TRBD2, 7 bases. CDR1 and CDR2 (germline): MNHEY, SMNVEV (reference sequence). V gave up 6 bases and J gave up 9 bases, with 18 bases separating them. The CDR3 is 14 residues long. For the CDR3, the DNA is TGTGCCAGCAGCATTGGAGGGGGGGCAGCTGAGCAGTTCTTC. This gives the protein CASSIGGGAAEQFF.

The CDR3 here is CASSPKGQINTGELFF. CDR3 nucleotide sequence: TGCGCCAGCAGCCCCAAGGGGCAGATCAACACCGGGGAGCTGTTTTTT. The genes are TRBV4-1 and TRBJ2-2; possible D gene TRBD1, 5 bases. Trimming stripped 4 bases from V and 2 bases from J, with 14 bases between. The CDR3 loop spans 16 amino acids. Germline CDR1 and CDR2: MGHRA and YSYEKL.